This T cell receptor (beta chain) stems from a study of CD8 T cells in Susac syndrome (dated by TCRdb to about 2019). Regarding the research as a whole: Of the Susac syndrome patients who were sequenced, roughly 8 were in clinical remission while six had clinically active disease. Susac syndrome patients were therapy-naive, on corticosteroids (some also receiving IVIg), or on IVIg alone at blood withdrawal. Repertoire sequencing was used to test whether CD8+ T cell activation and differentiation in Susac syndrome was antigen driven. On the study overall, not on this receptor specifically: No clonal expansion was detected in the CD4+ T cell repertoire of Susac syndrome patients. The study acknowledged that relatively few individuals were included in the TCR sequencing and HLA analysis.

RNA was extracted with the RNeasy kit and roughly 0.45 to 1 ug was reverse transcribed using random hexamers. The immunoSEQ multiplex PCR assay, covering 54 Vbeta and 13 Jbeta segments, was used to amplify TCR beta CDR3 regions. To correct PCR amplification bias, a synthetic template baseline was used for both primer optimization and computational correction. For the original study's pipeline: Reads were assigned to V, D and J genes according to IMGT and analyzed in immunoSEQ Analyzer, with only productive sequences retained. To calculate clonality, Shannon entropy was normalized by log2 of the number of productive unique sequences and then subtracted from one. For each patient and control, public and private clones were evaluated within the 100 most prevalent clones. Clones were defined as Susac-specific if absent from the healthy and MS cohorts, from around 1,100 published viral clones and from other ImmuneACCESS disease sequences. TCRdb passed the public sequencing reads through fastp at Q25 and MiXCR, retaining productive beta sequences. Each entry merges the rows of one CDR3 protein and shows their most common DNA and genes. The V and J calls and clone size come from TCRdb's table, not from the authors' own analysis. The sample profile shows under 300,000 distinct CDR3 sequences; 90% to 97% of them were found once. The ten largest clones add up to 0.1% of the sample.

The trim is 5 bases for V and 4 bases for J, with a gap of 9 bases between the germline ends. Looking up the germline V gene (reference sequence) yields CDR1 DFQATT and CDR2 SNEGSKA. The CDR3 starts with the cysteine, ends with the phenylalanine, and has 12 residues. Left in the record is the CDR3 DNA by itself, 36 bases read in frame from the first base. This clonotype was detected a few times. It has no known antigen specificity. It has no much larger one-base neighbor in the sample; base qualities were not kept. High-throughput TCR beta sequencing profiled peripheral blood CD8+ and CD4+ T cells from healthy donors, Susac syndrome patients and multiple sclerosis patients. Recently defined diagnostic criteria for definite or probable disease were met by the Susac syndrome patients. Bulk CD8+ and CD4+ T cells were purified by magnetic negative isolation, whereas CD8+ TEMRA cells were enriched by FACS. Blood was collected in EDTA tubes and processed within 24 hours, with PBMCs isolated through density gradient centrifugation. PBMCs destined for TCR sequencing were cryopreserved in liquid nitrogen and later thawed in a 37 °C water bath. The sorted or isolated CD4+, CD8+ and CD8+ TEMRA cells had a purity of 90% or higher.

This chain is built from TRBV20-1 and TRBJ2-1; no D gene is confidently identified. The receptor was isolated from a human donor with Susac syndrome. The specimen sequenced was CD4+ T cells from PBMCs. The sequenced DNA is TGCAGTGCTCGGGTTGGGTACAATGAGCAGTTCTTC. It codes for CSARVGYNEQFF.